This T cell receptor (beta chain) was identified in a study of neurological immune-mediated disorders (dated by TCRdb to the late 2010s). As for the study more broadly: Among the approximately 34 multiple sclerosis patients, relapsing-remitting MS accounted for some 30 and secondary progressive MS accounted for 3. Peripheral blood TCR-beta repertoires from patients with HTLV-I-associated myelopathy (HAM/TSP), patients with multiple sclerosis, and healthy controls were compared in the study using UMI-based sequencing. The roughly 110 TCR-beta libraries included longitudinal samples, technical triplicates and paired sorted CD4+ and CD8+ T-cell subsets alongside PBMC samples. Longitudinal HAM/TSP and healthy donors were sampled at 3 time-points each (about 3-45 month intervals). The cohort comprised roughly 70 subjects: some 15 HAM/TSP patients, 35 or so multiple sclerosis patients and around 20 healthy controls. What the research found in general, with its limitations: TCR clonal expansion was greatest in HAM/TSP patients and smallest in MS patients, who ranked below even healthy controls. No identical CDR3 amino acid sequences were found to be shared among expanded clones across subjects, suggesting that TCR-beta repertoires were private in all groups. No clinical or MRI features were associated with the MS cluster, and the authors said that larger cohorts are needed. In phylogenetic analysis, the repertoires of 18 of 34 MS patients grouped into a cluster of related CDR3 sequences, which suggests a possible signature at the repertoire level.

The time point tag for this specimen amounts to: longitudinal time-point 1 (baseline). For the unsorted PBMC libraries, 2 million PBMCs were stored in RNAlater at -80 degrees C until RNA extraction and were used to generate the libraries. Multiple sclerosis patients were enrolled in a US clinical protocol under which disease progression was evaluated by magnetic resonance imaging. PBMCs were separated from peripheral blood using Ficoll-Hypaque density gradient centrifugation and then cryopreserved in liquid nitrogen. cDNA was synthesized by template-switch 5'RACE using a primer with a 10-nucleotide random unique molecular identifier that tagged each TCR transcript. Over 180 million TCR-beta sequences, covering 15-18 subjects, were produced in each sequencing run. Total RNA was extracted with the RNeasy kit. TCR-beta VDJ regions were amplified with primers for the TCR constant region and the 5'RACE anchor, using the KAPA Real-time Library Amplification kit. Sample indexes and Illumina adaptors were added in a first PCR, and a second PCR then increased library yield. After Ampure bead purification, the roughly 650 bp TCR product was size-selected on a 2% E-gel SizeSelection system. Before pooling, library quality was assessed on a Bioanalyzer, concentration was determined with Qubit, and library quantification was performed with the Kapa Library Quantification kit. Paired-end 2 x 150 bp sequencing of the libraries was performed on an Illumina HiSeq 2500. To increase sequence diversity, roughly 24-32% phiX was spiked into each library pool. The paper's data handling went like this. The quality-filtered reads were processed with the UMI-based MiGEC pipeline, whose error correction step removed more than 80% of the raw TCR sequences. VDJ genes were aligned to IMGT germline references, and clonotypes were defined by unique CDR3 amino acid sequence plus V-J genes. VDJtools evaluated clonal expansion, Shannon diversity and CDR3 relatedness (CalcPairwiseDistances, ClusterSamples); CLCbio workbench built phylogenetic trees. Using coefficient-of-variation modelling across technical triplicates, the study counted a clone as expanded if it had at least 8 unique UMIs. The public reads were quality trimmed at Q25 with fastp and then assembled into clones with MiXCR by TCRdb, keeping productive beta chains. Here each entry gathers all rows of one CDR3 protein and keeps the most common genes and DNA. The V and J calls were not made by the authors but by TCRdb's processing. The sample has 35,000 to 45,000 distinct CDR3 sequences on record, 3.2% of them singletons. Clones ranked in the top ten supply approximately 8.4% of the sample.

In its sample, this clonotype was seen many times. The antigen this receptor binds is unknown. No quality values exist for individual bases; no much larger clone is one base distant. In the germline V gene (reference sequence), CDR1 corresponds to LNHNV and CDR2 to YYDKDF. CDR3 length: 15 amino acids, cysteine to phenylalanine. Left in the record is the CDR3 DNA by itself, 45 bases read in frame from the first base. Deletion took 2 bases off V and 1 base off J, with a span of 11 bases between the germline ends. The clonotype originates from a woman aged 60 to 75 with multiple sclerosis. Material: PBMCs. Recombination joined TRBV15 with TRBJ2-5, with the D call perhaps TRBD1 or TRBD2, each one matching 5 bases. The nucleotides are TGTGCCACCAGCAGATCCCCCGGGGCCCAAGAGACCCAGTACTTC. Translated, it gives CATSRSPGAQETQYF. Joined to the reference TRBV15 and TRBJ2-5 proteins, this CDR3 gives the full variable domain: DAMVIQNPRYQVTQFGKPVTLSCSQTLNHNVMYWYQQKSSQAPKLLFHYYDKDFNNEADTPDNFQSRRPNTSFCFLDIRSPGLGDTAMYLCATSRSPGAQETQYFGPGTRLLVL.